This TCR beta chain appears in the sequencing data of a study of blood T cell repertoires in COVID-19. Study background: Sites across the United States, Italy and Spain contributed samples from acute and convalescent COVID-19.

Participants, 18 to 89 years old, spanned fewer than 30 US areas. Participants' reported clinical history set cohort assignment. In the study's own analysis: Amplification of reference gene primers was used by the study to estimate nucleated cell counts. The repertoire was sequenced with immunoSEQ multiplex PCR; TCRdb's copy has only in-frame clones and lacks some. Clone size and V and J calls were adopted from that table, with D and trimming inferred from the DNA. The table shows about 440,000 clones, with 70% to 90% occurring only once. The CDR3 extends over 14 amino acids. The V gene's germline CDR1 is LGHDT and CDR2 YNNKEL (reference sequence). V was clipped by 3 bases and J by 2 bases, with 9 bases between them.

V and J are TRBV3-1 (or the pseudogene TRBV3-2) and TRBJ2-3; tentative D call: TRBD2 (6 bases). The sample comprised PBMCs or T cells enriched from blood (not recorded which). The TCR comes from a woman aged 18-29 years with acute COVID-19. The CDR3 DNA follows: TGTGCCAGCAGCCAGGGGGGTAACACAGATACGCAGTATTTT. Amino acids: CASSQGGNTDTQYF.